The present entry profiles one T cell receptor beta chain with its context. This specimen comes from a study of OX40 agonist ivuxolimab in advanced cancers. Across the study: The dose-escalation cohort was around 83% male, with a mean age of about 60 years, ranging roughly 23 to 79.

In germline, CDR1 is SGHTA, CDR2 FQGNSA. After removal of 8 bases from V and 6 bases from J, the junction contained 11 bases not matched to a gene. The CDR3 totals 15 residues. The assay was immunoSEQ multiplex PCR, and TCRdb's table has in-frame clones only and misses some. The sample contains 67,000 or so clones, approximately 90% of which appear only once. The chain joins TRBV7-2 to TRBJ2-2; TRBD1 aligns across 8 bases. The TCR comes from an adult with an advanced solid tumor such as melanoma, head and neck, liver or kidney cancer. Specimen: CD4+ or CD8+ T cells sorted from blood, collected in a trial of the OX40 agonist ivuxolimab. Here the CDR3 reads CASAGGVRQSGELFF. Here the CDR3 DNA reads TGTGCCAGCGCAGGGGGCGTGAGACAGTCCGGGGAGCTGTTTTTT.